Sequencing of this TCR beta chain was carried out in a study of OX40 agonist ivuxolimab in advanced cancers. About the full investigation: Ivuxolimab, which targeted the costimulatory receptor OX40 (CD134), was an agonistic, fully human IgG2 monoclonal antibody. Partial responses occurred in three dose-escalation patients: two with cutaneous melanoma and one with hepatocellular carcinoma. Of the roughly 52 dose-escalation patients, hepatocellular carcinoma was present in some 19, melanoma in roughly 15, renal cell carcinoma in 9 and head and neck cancer in 9. Patients were allowed to have had prior anti-PD-1, anti-PD-L1 or anti-CTLA-4 therapy, and approximately 41% of the dose-escalation patients had previously received checkpoint inhibitors. Intravenous ivuxolimab was administered to patients every 2 weeks at six dose levels: 0.01, 0.1, 0.3, 1.5, 3 and 10 mg/kg. The paper describes the monotherapy dose-escalation part (N of about 47 patients) of the phase I trial of ivuxolimab. A male proportion of almost 85% and a mean age of approximately 62 years, ranging from about 20 to 85, were recorded for the dose-escalation cohort. Peripheral TCRbeta sequencing was intended to test whether TCR sequence diversity was altered and clonal T-cell expansion was caused by ivuxolimab. The full study reports these points: Partial responders in the 0.1-3.0 mg/kg groups had among the lowest normalized peripheral clonal expansion, especially among CD8+ T cells. After ivuxolimab, more expanded clones were found on average in CD8+ T cells than in CD4+ T cells. The antigen specificity of the peripheral T cells that underwent clonal expansion was not determined. Clonal expansion of both CD4+ and CD8+ blood T cells was observed from baseline to week 6 at doses 0.1 to 3.0 mg/kg. Low levels of normalized T-cell clonal expansion were also seen in some patients who did not respond.

The trial excluded patients who had a history of autoimmune disease or who were on systemic immunosuppression. Peripheral blood for TCR sequencing was drawn from every dose cohort at baseline, at cycle 4 day 1 and at cycle 7 day 1. The samples were drawn from a first-in-human, open-label, multicenter phase I dose-escalation trial of ivuxolimab. The trial enrolled adults with locally advanced or metastatic head and neck squamous cell, hepatocellular, melanoma or renal cell carcinoma. Before TCR sequencing, CD4+ T cells and CD8+ T cells from peripheral blood were sorted into separate populations. In this sample, this clone turned up once. Its cognate antigen has yet to be identified. No much larger clonotype is one base removed from it; base qualities were not supplied. The CDR3, from cysteine to phenylalanine, totals 16 residues. Of the read, only the CDR3 DNA is kept; its 48 bases are in frame from base 1. CDR1 is given as SGHVS and CDR2 as FNYEAQ, both from the germline V gene. V is clipped by 1 base and J by 0 bases, and the sequence between their germline boundaries is 10 bases long.

To sequence the TCRbeta CDR3 region, genomic DNA was isolated from the sorted cells. The immunoSEQ Assay was used for sequencing of TCRbeta CDR3 regions. TCRdb holds this immuneACCESS table with in-frame rearrangements only. Some clones are missing; in checked studies, unresolved V genes explain under half, and the rest has no known cause. The sample yields 60,000 or so clones; approximately 94% were counted once. 15% to 20% of the sample is in the top ten clones. This TCR derives from an adult with an advanced solid tumor such as melanoma, head and neck, liver or kidney cancer. The V and J genes are TRBV7-6 and TRBJ1-3; confidence is insufficient to name the D gene. The material sequenced was CD4+ or CD8+ T cells sorted from blood, taken in a trial of the OX40 agonist ivuxolimab. The DNA is TGTGCCAGCAGCTTAGAGCCGCCTAGCTCTGGAAACACCATATATTTT. This sequence encodes CASSLEPPSSGNTIYF.